Shown below are 27 T cell receptor beta chains from a single sample sequenced in a study of blood T cell repertoires in COVID-19. The repertoire was sequenced with immunoSEQ multiplex PCR; TCRdb's copy has only in-frame clones and lacks some. The sample records almost 300,000 clones, about nine tenths being singletons. The sample consisted of peripheral blood. Source of these receptors: a woman in her 30s with COVID-19, enrolled during active disease.

This chain uses TRBV5-1 with TRBJ1-1; perhaps TRBD1 as D (6 bases). Trimming took 0 bases from V and 10 from J, leaving 16 bases between them. Germline lookup yields CDR1 SGHRS and CDR2 YFSETQ. The CDR3 extends over 14 amino acids. CDR3 bases: TGCGCCAGCAGCTTGGGTCGCGGGGGGCTTGGAGCTTTCTTT. Protein product: CASSLGRGGLGAFF.

J is TRBJ1-5 and V is TRBV19; D ambiguous. V was clipped by 1 base and J by 0 bases, with 10 bases between them. Germline lookup yields CDR1 LNHDA and CDR2 SQIVND (reference sequence). This CDR3 has 16 amino acids. The CDR3 spells CASSIGAGGSNQPQHF. The CDR3 nucleotides are TGTGCCAGTAGTATAGGGGCGGGCGGTAGCAATCAGCCCCAGCATTTT.

The chain uses TRBV10-3 and TRBJ1-3; 7 bases map to TRBD1. Per germline, CDR1 ENHRY and CDR2 SYGVKD. The junction had 7 bases not matched to a gene; V was cut back by 11 bases and J by 0 bases. The CDR3 consists of 14 residues. This chain's CDR3 is CASKGQISGNTIYF. Here the CDR3 DNA reads TGTGCCTCCAAGGGACAGATCTCTGGAAACACCATATATTTT.

CDR3 nucleotide sequence: TGTGCCAGCTCAACAGGGATCGCCTACGTTGGGGGCTACACCTTC. Its protein is CASSTGIAYVGGYTF. The rearrangement uses TRBV18 and TRBJ1-2, with a weak D call TRBD1 (6 bases). Germline-derived CDR1 and CDR2 are KGHSH and LQKENI. The CDR3 length is 15 residues. V dropped 5 bases and J dropped 8 bases, with 21 bases sitting between them.

In its sample, this clone was seen once. This chain's CDR3 is CASTQRLSRTDTQYF. The CDR3 nucleotides are TGTGCCAGCACCCAGAGGTTATCTCGCACAGATACGCAGTATTTT. The chain joins TRBV7-2 to TRBJ2-3; D gene ambiguous. V was clipped by 7 bases and J by 1 base, with 15 bases between them. The CDR3 spans 15 residues. Germline-derived CDR1 and CDR2 are SGHTA and FQGNSA. The entire variable domain, with the rest obtained from reference TRBV7-2 and TRBJ2-3, is as follows: GAGVSQSPSNKVTEKGKDVELRCDPISGHTALYWYRQSLGQGLEFLIYFQGNSAPDKSGLPSDRFSAERTGGSVSTLTIQRTQQEDSAVYLCASTQRLSRTDTQYFGPGTRLTVL.

J is TRBJ2-2 and V is TRBV4-2; 8 nucleotides match TRBD2. The CDR3 runs 16 residues. V lost 0 bases and J lost 5; bases outside the gene matches: 5. Germline-derived CDR1 and CDR2 are LGHNA and YNFKEQ. The CDR3 protein is CASSQDPGGLTGELFF. Written as DNA, the CDR3 is TGTGCCAGCAGCCAAGACCCGGGGGGGCTTACCGGGGAGCTGTTTTTT.

This chain uses TRBV7-8 with TRBJ1-3, with D unresolved. With 5 bases removed from V and 4 bases from J, the gap between germline ends came to 9 bases. This CDR3 is built from 13 residues. Germline V gene sequence: CDR1 SGHVS, CDR2 FQNEAQ. Here the CDR3 DNA reads TGTGCCAGCAGCCGACTCACAGGAAACACCATATATTTT. This encodes CASSRLTGNTIYF.

The V call is TRBV2, the J call TRBJ2-1; weak D call: TRBD2 (5 bases). V was cut by 1 base and J by 5 bases, with 12 bases left in between. Germline assignment: CDR1 SNHLY and CDR2 FYNNEI. The CDR3 extends over 15 amino acids. In nucleotides, the CDR3 is TGTGCCAGCAGTGAAGGGGCTAGCCCAGACAATGAGCAGTTCTTC. It translates to CASSEGASPDNEQFF. Using reference TRBV2 and TRBJ2-1 for the parts outside the CDR3, the full variable domain is EPEVTQTPSHQVTQMGQEVILRCVPISNHLYFYWYRQILGQKVEFLVSFYNNEISEKSEIFDDQFSVERPDGSNFTLKIRSTKLEDSAMYFCASSEGASPDNEQFFGPGTRLTVL.

This rearrangement joins TRBV27 to TRBJ2-7; 9 nucleotides agree with TRBD2. V trimming: 6 bases; J trimming: 4 bases; junction bases outside the gene matches: 16. CDR1 MNHEY and CDR2 SMNVEV come from the germline V gene (reference sequence). The CDR3 length is 17 residues. DNA of the CDR3: TGTGCCAGCAGGCCCGGGAGAGCGGGGGGCCAGGGATACGAGCAGTACTTC. This encodes CASRPGRAGGQGYEQYF.

The genes are TRBV28 and TRBJ1-1, with TRBD1 as a possible D gene (5 bases). Germline V gene sequence: CDR1 MDHEN, CDR2 SYDVKM. V was shortened by 2 bases and J by 0 bases, with 13 bases between the two germline ends. The CDR3 is 16 residues long. CDR3 DNA: TGTGCCAGCAGTTTAGCAGGGTGGGGCATGAACACTGAAGCTTTCTTT. Encoded protein: CASSLAGWGMNTEAFF.

The V and J genes are TRBV5-7 and TRBJ1-2, with unresolved D. TRBV5-7 is an open reading frame whose function is uncertain. This CDR3 spans 15 amino acids. Trimming pared 4 bases from V and 6 bases from J, leaving 19 bases between. Here the CDR3 reads CASSRLRVSGHGYTF. The CDR3 DNA is TGTGCCAGCAGCCGCTTGAGGGTAAGCGGCCATGGCTACACCTTC.

This clone was seen only once. V and J are TRBV7-9 and TRBJ1-2; D is unresolved. V dropped 6 bases and J dropped 5 bases, with 13 bases sitting between them. The CDR3 is made up of 13 amino acids. Per germline, CDR1 SEHNR and CDR2 FQNEAQ (reference sequence). As DNA, the CDR3 is TGTGCCAGCAGTGACGGACCGGGGTATGGCTACACCTTC. Amino acid sequence: CASSDGPGYGYTF.

Concerning this clone: Mismatch with germline at one junction end may stem from a read error. This chain joins TRBV12-3 or TRBV12-4 and TRBJ2-7, with 7 bases lining up with TRBD1. The CDR3 spans 11 residues. CDR3 sequence: CASSQYRDSTF. As DNA, the CDR3 is TGTGCCAGCAGTCAATACCGGGACAGCACCTTC.

This clone has just one count. The chain links TRBV5-4 to TRBJ1-2, with D perhaps matching TRBD1 (5 bases). V lost 4 bases to trimming and J lost 2 bases, with 12 bases between them. Germline V gives CDR1 SGHNT, CDR2 YYREEE (reference sequence). CDR3 length equals 14 residues. The CDR3: CASSPGGGNYGYTF. In nucleotides, the CDR3 is TGTGCCAGCAGCCCCGGGGGGGGGAACTATGGCTACACCTTC.

This clone was seen more than once but under ten times. This chain links TRBV4-2 with TRBJ2-7; TRBD1 matches at 10 bases. The CDR3 is 16 amino acids. V dropped 1 base and J dropped 1; count of bases not matched to a gene: 4. Germline lookup yields CDR1 LGHNA and CDR2 YNFKEQ. The CDR3 region has the DNA TGTGCCAGCAGCCAAGGTTGGACAGGGGGTTCCTACGAGCAGTACTTC. This translates into CASSQGWTGGSYEQYF.

The rearrangement joins TRBV27 to TRBJ2-1; 7 bases fit TRBD1. There are 13 residues in the CDR3. V shed 3 bases, J shed 4 bases, and the junction held 0 bases outside the gene matches. The V gene's germline CDR1 is MNHEY and CDR2 SMNVEV (reference sequence). CDR3 amino acids: CASSLDRYNEQFF. CDR3 nucleotides: TGTGCCAGCAGTTTGGACAGGTACAATGAGCAGTTCTTC.

The chain employs TRBV5-1 and TRBJ2-1, with 8 bases that match TRBD1. The CDR3 extends over 15 amino acids. The germline CDR1 and CDR2 sequences are SGHRS and YFSETQ. Trimming took 4 bases from V and 3 from J; bases not matched to a gene: 6. The CDR3 is CASSPGQGDYNEQFF. The CDR3 DNA is TGCGCCAGCAGCCCCGGACAGGGCGACTACAATGAGCAGTTCTTC.

The chain is built from TRBV9 and TRBJ2-5; 13 bases are a match to TRBD2. V gave up 3 bases and J gave up 5 bases; unmatched junction bases: 7. Per germline, CDR1 SGDLS and CDR2 YYNGEE. The CDR3 sequence is 16 residues long. As DNA, the CDR3 is TGTGCCAGCAGCGCCGGACTAGCGGGGGCAGGGGAGACCCAGTACTTC. This sequence encodes CASSAGLAGAGETQYF.

Here the CDR3 DNA reads TGTGCCAGTAGTATAGAGGCGGGCTCAGCTAACTATGGCTACACCTTC. The encoded protein is CASSIEAGSANYGYTF. The chain couples TRBV19 to TRBJ1-2; unclear D gene. The CDR3 totals 16 residues. Trimming shortened V by 0 bases and J by 0 bases, and 11 bases separated the two germline ends. Germline V CDR1 and CDR2: LNHDA, SQIVND (reference sequence).

This chain uses TRBV9 with TRBJ1-6, with unresolved D. V dropped 3 bases and J dropped 7 bases, with 14 bases sitting between them. The CDR3 has 15 residues. CDR1 SGDLS and CDR2 YYNGEE come from the germline V gene. CDR3 loop: CASSASPRGNSPLHF. The CDR3 nucleotides read TGTGCCAGCAGCGCGAGTCCTCGAGGGAATTCACCCCTCCACTTT.

The CDR3 region has the DNA TGTGCCATCAGTAGACTAGCGGGGAGCGGCGAGCAGTACTTC. As protein: CAISRLAGSGEQYF. This sequence joins TRBV10-3 and TRBJ2-7; 11 nucleotides agree with TRBD2. With 5 bases clipped from V and 6 bases from J, the junction kept 6 bases outside the gene matches. This CDR3 spans 14 amino acids. From germline, CDR1 is ENHRY and CDR2 SYGVKD.

The gene calls are TRBV6-5 and TRBJ1-5, with D possibly being TRBD1 (6 bases). Germline loops: CDR1 MNHEY, CDR2 SVGAGI. With 6 bases removed from V and 15 bases from J, the gap between germline ends came to 15 bases. CDR3 length: 11 amino acids. In nucleotides, the CDR3 is TGTGCCAGCAGCACAGGGCCCATAGGGCATTTT. Residues: CASSTGPIGHF.

V is TRBV19 and J is TRBJ2-7, with 10 bases aligning to TRBD1. The CDR3 spans 15 residues. Germline V gene data show CDR1 as LNHDA and CDR2 as SQIVND (reference sequence). Trimming at V came to 5 bases and at J to 6 bases, leaving 10 bases not matched to a gene. CDR3 in amino acids: CASSATGTGVREQYF. The CDR3 region has the DNA TGTGCCAGTAGTGCGACCGGGACAGGGGTCCGCGAGCAGTACTTC.

CDR3 amino acids: CASSWRVSSYEQYF. CDR3 nucleotides: TGTGCCAGCAGTTGGCGGGTTAGCTCCTACGAGCAGTACTTC. This sequence joins TRBV27 and TRBJ2-7, with a tentative D call TRBD2 (5 bases). Trimming pared 4 bases from V and 0 bases from J, leaving 10 bases between. Germline V lookup: CDR1 MNHEY, CDR2 SMNVEV (reference sequence). The CDR3 consists of 14 residues.

The V call is TRBV4-1, the J call TRBJ1-2; TRBD1 agrees at 7 bases. Trimming took 0 bases from V and 4 from J; bases not matched to a gene: 8. Germline values: CDR1 MGHRA, CDR2 YSYEKL. The CDR3 has 16 residues. CDR3 coding DNA: TGCGCCAGCAGCCAAGATTTTCCCCAGGGGGGCTATGGCTACACCTTC. This sequence encodes CASSQDFPQGGYGYTF.

This chain links TRBV29-1 with TRBJ2-3, with D tentatively TRBD2 (7 bases). The V end was cut by 4 bases, the J end by 2 bases, with 19 bases between. This CDR3 comprises 16 residues. Germline V gene data show CDR1 as SQVTM and CDR2 as ANQGSEA. CDR3 protein: CSVVQPGGYLTDTQYF. In DNA, the CDR3 is TGCAGCGTTGTCCAGCCGGGGGGCTACCTCACAGATACGCAGTATTTT.

CDR3 nucleotide sequence: TGCGCCAGCAGCCAAGATGGGACAGGGGGCACTGAAGCTTTCTTT. It is translated as CASSQDGTGGTEAFF. The chain joins TRBV4-1 to TRBJ1-1; 11 bases align to TRBD1. The CDR3 covers 15 residues. CDR1 is MGHRA, CDR2 YSYEKL, per germline. Losses at the gene ends were 0 bases for V and 4 bases for J; bases not matched to a gene: 1.